The rows below give T cell receptor beta chains drawn from one sample of a study of blood T cell repertoires in COVID-19. Sequenced by immunoSEQ multiplex PCR; TCRdb stores in-frame clones only, minus some. Of 250,000 or so clones listed, roughly 90% were seen once; the top ten hold roughly 6.3%. What was sequenced was peripheral blood. All receptors come from a man aged 55 to 70 with acute or convalescent COVID-19. CDR3s include the opening cysteine and the closing phenylalanine or tryptophan.

>TRBJ2-1|TRBV4-2
CASSQVEATRDEQFF
>TRBJ2-1|TRBV7-3
CASSLESLGSSYNEQFF
>TRBJ1-2|TRBV9
CASSVSPGTGFFTF
>TRBJ1-1|TRBV30
CAWNPDRDYTEAFF
>TRBJ2-3|TRBV6-5
CASSPYLPRTDTQYF
>TRBJ2-4|TRBV3-1/TRBV3-2
CASSPDSQNIQYF
>TRBJ2-4|TRBV6-4
CASSDASGSSIQYF
>TRBJ1-4|TRBV24-1
CATQGNNEKLFF
>TRBJ2-7|TRBV4-1
CASSQELREFDEQYF
>TRBJ2-2|TRBV9
CASSVGQGTNTGELFF